These T cell receptor beta chains were read from a single sample in a study of blood T cell repertoires in COVID-19. The table came from immunoSEQ multiplex PCR; TCRdb's copy has only in-frame clones and leaves some out. The sample yields some 70,000 clones, around 86% seen once. Sequencing was carried out using peripheral blood. The receptor set was obtained from a man between 45 and 60 years old with active COVID-19. The CDR3 runs from the conserved cysteine through the conserved F or W. A D gene is named only where the DNA matches it firmly. Clone size is given for some rows only: seen once, a few or many times, or a class if the clone is expanded.

clone size,D gene,V gene,J gene,CDR3 DNA,CDR3 protein
.,.,TRBV4-3,TRBJ1-2,TGCGCCAGCAGCCAAAGTTTCAGGTACTATGGCTACACCTTC,CASSQSFRYYGYTF
.,.,TRBV19,TRBJ2-4,TGTGCCAGTAGCCCCAGGGGTTTCGACAAAAACATTCAGTACTTC,CASSPRGFDKNIQYF
.,.,TRBV5-4,TRBJ2-3,TGTGCCAGCAGCTTGGGGGGTCCGGGGGTGGGATTCACAGATACGCAGTATTTT,CASSLGGPGVGFTDTQYF
few,.,TRBV6-2/TRBV6-3,TRBJ2-7,TGTGCCAGCAGTTCCTCGACCTGGGCCGAGCAGTACTTC,CASSSSTWAEQYF
.,TRBD1,TRBV28,TRBJ2-7,TGTGCCAGCAGCCTTCTAGGGACAGGGGGTCACGAGCAGTACTTC,CASSLLGTGGHEQYF
.,TRBD1,TRBV29-1,TRBJ1-2,TGCAGCGTTGCAGGGGGGAGCGATGGCTACACCTTC,CSVAGGSDGYTF
.,TRBD1,TRBV24-1,TRBJ2-2,TGTGCCACCAGTGACCCGGGACAGGGGAACACCGGGGAGCTGTTTTTT,CATSDPGQGNTGELFF
.,.,TRBV28,TRBJ1-6,TGTGCCAGCAGTTACTCGGGCTATAATTCACCCCTCCACTTT,CASSYSGYNSPLHF
.,.,TRBV28,TRBJ1-2,TGTGCCAGCAGTAGCGACAGTTCCGGCTACACCTTC,CASSSDSSGYTF
.,TRBD2,TRBV4-2,TRBJ2-3,TGTGCCAGCAGCTCGGGAGGAACCCCTAGCACAGATACGCAGTATTTT,CASSSGGTPSTDTQYF
.,.,TRBV5-1,TRBJ2-3,TGCGCCAGCAGCTTGGGGCGGGGAGTGGTGGCAGATACGCAGTATTTT,CASSLGRGVVADTQYF
few,TRBD2,TRBV5-6,TRBJ2-7,TGTGCCAGCAGCGACCCGACTAGCGCCTCCTACGAGCAGTACTTC,CASSDPTSASYEQYF
.,TRBD2,TRBV3-1/TRBV3-2,TRBJ2-7,TGTGCCAGCAGCCCCACCGGGACTAGCGGGTTCTACGAGCAGTACTTC,CASSPTGTSGFYEQYF
.,.,TRBV4-1,TRBJ2-7,TGCGCCAGCAGCCAAGAGGAAGCGATAGGAACCTACGAGCAGTACTTC,CASSQEEAIGTYEQYF
.,.,TRBV5-1,TRBJ2-7,TGCGCCAGCAGCTCCGGACAGAGCTCCTACGAGCAGTACTTC,CASSSGQSSYEQYF
.,TRBD2,TRBV6-5,TRBJ2-5,TGTGCCAGCAGTTACATCCTAGCGGGAGTGGAGACCCAGTACTTC,CASSYILAGVETQYF
.,TRBD1,TRBV14,TRBJ2-7,TGTGCCAGCAGCCTTCGACAGGGTACCGAGCAGTACTTC,CASSLRQGTEQYF
.,.,TRBV30,TRBJ1-3,TGTGCCTGGAGTGTACGGCGAGGGTCTTCTTGTGGAAACACCATATATTTT,CAWSVRRGSSCGNTIYF
.,.,TRBV28,TRBJ1-6,TGTGCCAGCAGAAGGACAGCCTCCGTATCCCTCCACTTT,CASRRTASVSLHF
.,.,TRBV20-1,TRBJ2-7,TGCAGTGCTAGTTCGAGCGCCCTCTCCTACGAGCAGTACTTC,CSASSSALSYEQYF
.,.,TRBV27,TRBJ1-3,TGTGCCAGCAGCGAGACAGCTGGAAACACCATATATTTT,CASSETAGNTIYF
.,.,TRBV28,TRBJ1-1,TGTGCCAGCAGTTTGGGCACTCCCGTGAAGGCTTTCTTT,CASSLGTPVKAFF
.,TRBD1,TRBV18,TRBJ1-1,TGTGCCAGCTCACCGGACAGGTACACTGAAGCTTTCTTT,CASSPDRYTEAFF
.,TRBD2,TRBV10-3,TRBJ2-3,TGTGCCAATAGCGGGACTAGCGGGAGTGCAGATACGCAGTATTTT,CANSGTSGSADTQYF
.,TRBD2,TRBV2,TRBJ2-2,TGTGCCAGCAGAAGTAGCGGGTTCGCGAACACCGGGGAGCTGTTTTTT,CASRSSGFANTGELFF
once,TRBD1,TRBV5-1,TRBJ1-1,TGCGCCAGCAGCTTGTTGGGACAGGGGAACACTGAAGCTTTCTTT,CASSLLGQGNTEAFF
.,.,TRBV7-2,TRBJ1-2,TGTGCCAGCAGCATTTCCCGGGACACTTCTAACTATGGCTACACCTTC,CASSISRDTSNYGYTF
.,.,TRBV27,TRBJ1-6,TGTGCCAGCAGTTTAGGGGGCCTCAGCTCCTATAATTCACCCCTCCACTTT,CASSLGGLSSYNSPLHF
.,TRBD1,TRBV7-9,TRBJ1-1,TGTGCCAGCAGCCCGAGGACAGGGGAAGCTGAAGCTTTCTTT,CASSPRTGEAEAFF
once,.,TRBV12-2,TRBJ2-7,TGTGCAAGTCGCTCCAGTGGGGAGCGAGTCTTCTACGAGCAGTACTTC,CASRSSGERVFYEQYF
.,TRBD2,TRBV7-9,TRBJ2-5,TGTGCCCTCGGGGAGGGGAACCTTAAGGGAGAGACCCAGTACTTC,CALGEGNLKGETQYF
.,.,TRBV6-5,TRBJ1-1,TGTGCCAGCTCTGCGGGCCGGAACACTGAAGCTTTCTTT,CASSAGRNTEAFF
.,TRBD2,TRBV6-5,TRBJ2-7,TGTGCCAGCAGTCGGACTAGCGGACCCTACGAGCAGTACTTC,CASSRTSGPYEQYF
.,TRBD2,TRBV27,TRBJ2-1,TGTGCCAGCACCGGGACTAGCGGGGACAATGAGCAGTTCTTC,CASTGTSGDNEQFF
.,.,TRBV21-1,TRBJ1-6,TGTGCCAGCAGCAAGTGGGGAACCGGACAGGGTAATTCACCCCTCCACTTT,CASSKWGTGQGNSPLHF
.,.,TRBV2,TRBJ1-5,TGTGCCAGCAGTGAAGGAGGCGGGGCCCAGCATTTT,CASSEGGGAQHF
once,TRBD1,TRBV5-1,TRBJ1-5,TGCGCCAGCAGCTCGGGACAGGGGGATCAGCCCCAGCATTTT,CASSSGQGDQPQHF
.,.,TRBV28,TRBJ1-5,TGTGCCAGCAGTGCACAGGGAAGGAGCAATCAGCCCCAGCATTTT,CASSAQGRSNQPQHF
.,.,TRBV7-3,TRBJ1-6,TGTGCCAGCAGCCAAACAGGGAGAAATTCACCCCTCCACTTT,CASSQTGRNSPLHF
.,TRBD2,TRBV10-3,TRBJ2-3,TGTGCCGCGGGGACTAGCGGGAGGGCCACCACAGATACGCAGTATTTT,CAAGTSGRATTDTQYF
.,TRBD1,TRBV7-8,TRBJ1-2,TGTGCCAGCAGCCCACAGGGGAGGTATGGCTACACCTTC,CASSPQGRYGYTF
.,TRBD2,TRBV5-4,TRBJ2-1,TGTGCCAGCAGCCGCGGGGGGGCTTCGGATGAGCAGTTCTTC,CASSRGGASDEQFF
.,TRBD1,TRBV2,TRBJ2-7,TGTGCCAGCTCCGGACAGGGCGGGCTGTACGAGCAGTACTTC,CASSGQGGLYEQYF
.,.,TRBV6-6,TRBJ2-2,TGTGCCAGCAGTTACGCAGGGCAGACCGGGGAGCTGTTTTTT,CASSYAGQTGELFF
.,TRBD2,TRBV7-3,TRBJ2-2,TGTGCCAGCAGCCCCACGGGAGGACTCAGCACCGGGGAGCTGTTTTTT,CASSPTGGLSTGELFF
.,TRBD1,TRBV6-5,TRBJ2-7,TGTGCCAGCAGTTCCGCCGGGACAGGGGCCTACTACGAGCAGTACTTC,CASSSAGTGAYYEQYF
.,TRBD2,TRBV10-3,TRBJ2-1,TGTGCCAGTGATAGCGGGGGGGGTTACAATGAGCAGTTCTTC,CASDSGGGYNEQFF